Listed below are T cell receptor beta chains from one sample, sequenced in a study of regulatory T cells in long-lasting Graves disease. TCRdb reanalysed the multiplex PCR reads using MiXCR and keeps one entry per CDR3 protein. The sample yields 500,000 to 800,000 distinct CDR3 sequences, 25% to 30% seen once. The specimen comprised peripheral blood mononuclear cells (PBMCs), sampled when the disease was refractory, from a patient treated with antithyroid drugs. These receptors came from a female donor with Graves disease. Each CDR3 is given with its conserved first and last residue. D genes are given only for firm matches. Only some rows state a clone size, as once, few, many or a class for expanded clones.

CDR3 length	D gene	J gene	V gene	clone size	CDR3 protein	CDR3 DNA
16	TRBD2	TRBJ2-7	TRBV5-6	-	CASSLELAGPTYEQYF	TGTGCCAGCAGCTTGGAACTAGCGGGACCTACCTACGAGCAGTACTTC
12	TRBD1	TRBJ1-6	TRBV27	-	CASWTGSAPLHF	TGTGCCAGCTGGACAGGGTCTGCACCCCTCCACTTT
14	-	TRBJ1-1	TRBV6-2/TRBV6-3	few	CASSYSESRTEAFF	TGTGCCAGCAGTTACTCGGAGAGCCGCACTGAAGCTTTCTTT
15	-	TRBJ1-2	TRBV19	-	CASRFRGATNYGYTF	TGTGCCAGTAGGTTCCGGGGAGCGACCAACTATGGCTACACCTTC
14	-	TRBJ1-3	TRBV12-3/TRBV12-4	few	CASSFGVGGNTIYF	TGTGCCAGCAGTTTTGGGGTAGGCGGAAACACCATATATTTT
14	-	TRBJ2-7	TRBV28	-	CASSEQGPFYEQYF	TGTGCCAGCAGTGAACAGGGTCCTTTCTACGAGCAGTACTTC
13	TRBD1	TRBJ1-1	TRBV25-1	-	CASRTGWNTEAFF	TGTGCCAGCAGGACAGGGTGGAATACTGAAGCTTTCTTT
13	-	TRBJ1-5	TRBV6-1	-	CASSIRGNQPQHF	TGTGCCAGCAGTATCCGGGGCAATCAGCCCCAGCATTTT
14	-	TRBJ1-1	TRBV29-1	-	CSVEVVRQNTEAFF	TGCAGCGTTGAGGTGGTGAGGCAGAACACTGAAGCTTTCTTT
18	-	TRBJ1-3	TRBV6-1	few	CASSENPPNEGTGNTIYF	TGTGCCAGCAGTGAAAATCCGCCCAATGAGGGGACGGGAAACACCATATATTTT
15	TRBD1	TRBJ1-2	TRBV28	few	CASSVHRGIGYGYTF	TGTGCCAGCAGCGTGCACAGGGGAATAGGCTATGGCTACACCTTC
14	-	TRBJ1-4	TRBV5-1	few	CASRLGVTNEKLFF	TGCGCCAGCCGTTTAGGGGTGACTAATGAAAAACTGTTTTTT
12	-	TRBJ2-7	TRBV27	-	CATKVGGYEQYF	TGTGCCACCAAGGTTGGGGGGTACGAGCAGTACTTC
14	-	TRBJ1-5	TRBV19	-	CASTPTENHQPQHF	TGTGCCAGTACCCCTACAGAGAACCATCAGCCCCAGCATTTT
14	TRBD1	TRBJ2-1	TRBV20-1	-	CSARGGQGFDEQFF	TGCAGTGCTAGAGGTGGACAGGGATTCGATGAGCAGTTCTTC
15	-	TRBJ2-5	TRBV7-3	many	CASSPQGGPRETQYF	TGTGCCAGCAGCCCTCAGGGCGGGCCCAGGGAGACCCAGTACTTC
16	-	TRBJ1-5	TRBV6-2/TRBV6-3	-	CASSERAGLSNQPQHF	TGTGCCAGCAGTGAACGGGCAGGGCTGAGCAATCAGCCCCAGCATTTT
19	-	TRBJ1-4	TRBV4-1	once	CASSQGLGDTTATNEKLFF	TGTGCCAGCAGCCAAGGTCTCGGGGACACTACTGCAACTAATGAAAAACTGTTTTTT
14	-	TRBJ2-1	TRBV6-1	-	CASSESRGRGEQFF	TGTGCCAGCAGTGAAAGTCGGGGAAGGGGTGAGCAGTTCTTC
16	-	TRBJ1-4	TRBV28	many	CASSLVVGTTNEKLFF	TGTGCCAGCAGTTTGGTCGTCGGAACAACTAATGAAAAACTGTTTTTT
15	TRBD2	TRBJ2-7	TRBV9	-	CASSVEIAGLDEQYF	TGTGCCAGCAGCGTAGAAATAGCGGGACTTGACGAGCAGTACTTC
12	-	TRBJ1-2	TRBV2	many	CASSPGIRGYTF	TGTGCCAGCAGCCCGGGGATTCGGGGCTACACCTTC
13	TRBD1	TRBJ1-2	TRBV28	-	CASGNEGASGYTF	TGTGCCAGCGGGAACGAGGGGGCGTCTGGCTACACCTTC
18	TRBD1	TRBJ1-5	TRBV7-9	-	CASSLGGTGGESNQPQHF	TGTGCCAGCAGCCTCGGCGGTACAGGGGGTGAGAGCAATCAGCCCCAGCATTTT
14	TRBD1	TRBJ2-7	TRBV6-1	few	CASRLGTGGSEQYF	TGTGCCAGCAGGCTCGGGACAGGGGGCAGCGAGCAGTACTTC
13	-	TRBJ2-1	TRBV28	-	CASSPARFGEQFF	TGTGCCAGCAGCCCAGCCAGGTTCGGTGAGCAGTTCTTC
16	TRBD1	TRBJ1-5	TRBV12-3/TRBV12-4	few	CASSLAGTGGGQPQHF	TGTGCCAGCAGTTTAGCAGGGACAGGGGGTGGGCAGCCCCAGCATTTT
14	TRBD2	TRBJ2-1	TRBV6-2/TRBV6-3	-	CASSPLSGGGEQFF	TGTGCCAGCAGTCCCCTATCGGGGGGGGGGGAGCAGTTCTTC
14	-	TRBJ2-7	TRBV7-9	-	CASSLSRDPYEQYF	TGTGCCAGCAGCTTAAGTCGGGATCCCTACGAGCAGTACTTC
15	TRBD2	TRBJ2-7	TRBV7-9	-	CASSPKTSGTYEQYF	TGTGCCAGCAGCCCAAAGACTAGCGGTACCTACGAGCAGTACTTC
12	-	TRBJ2-7	TRBV20-1	few	CSARRSSYEQYF	TGCAGTGCTAGACGGAGCTCCTACGAGCAGTACTTC
13	-	TRBJ2-7	TRBV6-1	few	CASRTGTIGEQYF	TGTGCCAGCAGAACCGGGACAATCGGCGAGCAGTACTTC
16	TRBD1	TRBJ1-1	TRBV14	-	CASSQEGGWRNTEAFF	TGTGCCAGCAGCCAAGAAGGGGGCTGGAGGAACACTGAAGCTTTCTTT
14	-	TRBJ2-5	TRBV10-3	many	CAISAPSSAETQYF	TGTGCCATCAGTGCCCCTTCTAGCGCAGAGACCCAGTACTTC
15	-	TRBJ1-5	TRBV6-2/TRBV6-3	-	CASRATDSSNQPQHF	TGTGCCAGCAGGGCCACTGACAGTAGCAATCAGCCCCAGCATTTT
17	TRBD1	TRBJ2-7	TRBV20-1	few	CSARPSSGTGGSYEQYF	TGCAGTGCTAGGCCTTCATCCGGGACAGGGGGCTCCTACGAGCAGTACTTC
15	-	TRBJ1-2	TRBV19	-	CASSILPTERYGYTF	TGTGCCAGTAGTATACTCCCGACAGAGAGATATGGCTACACCTTC
13	-	TRBJ1-1	TRBV10-3	-	CALSRGLGTEAFF	TGTGCCTTATCACGGGGGTTGGGCACTGAAGCTTTCTTT
16	TRBD1	TRBJ1-5	TRBV27	few	CASRPGQGMSNQPQHF	TGTGCCAGCAGACCGGGACAGGGGATGAGCAATCAGCCCCAGCATTTT
13	-	TRBJ1-2	TRBV19	few	CASSMRQAYGYTF	TGTGCCAGTAGTATGAGACAAGCCTATGGCTACACCTTC
14	-	TRBJ1-6	TRBV19	-	CASRIQGEGSPLHF	TGTGCCAGTAGGATACAGGGTGAAGGTTCACCCCTCCACTTT
18	-	TRBJ1-1	TRBV2	many	CASSEALGGGGMNTEAFF	TGTGCCAGCAGTGAAGCGCTTGGGGGAGGTGGCATGAACACTGAAGCTTTCTTT
16	-	TRBJ2-5	TRBV28	few	CASSQSRDGMGETQYF	TGTGCCAGCAGTCAGTCCCGGGACGGGATGGGGGAGACCCAGTACTTC
15	TRBD1	TRBJ1-4	TRBV12-3/TRBV12-4	-	CASSLGQGAWEKLFF	TGTGCCAGCAGTTTAGGTCAGGGGGCTTGGGAAAAACTGTTTTTT
17	TRBD2	TRBJ2-5	TRBV7-2	-	CASSLRPGTTYQETQYF	TGTGCCAGCAGCTTAAGGCCCGGGACTACGTACCAAGAGACCCAGTACTTC
13	-	TRBJ1-2	TRBV28	many	CASSPTGPGGYTF	TGTGCCAGCAGTCCTACAGGACCAGGGGGCTACACCTTC
13	-	TRBJ2-7	TRBV6-1	few	CASSESRSSEQYF	TGTGCCAGCAGTGAATCCCGCTCCTCCGAGCAGTACTTC
13	TRBD1	TRBJ2-7	TRBV18	-	CASYPGQGQKQYF	TGTGCCAGCTATCCGGGACAGGGACAAAAGCAGTACTTC
14	-	TRBJ2-7	TRBV5-6	few	CASSLRPSSVEQYF	TGTGCCAGCAGCTTGCGACCCTCCTCTGTCGAGCAGTACTTC
14	TRBD2	TRBJ2-1	TRBV12-3/TRBV12-4	many	CASSLDGRANEQFF	TGTGCCAGCAGTTTAGACGGGAGGGCCAATGAGCAGTTCTTC
15	TRBD1	TRBJ1-5	TRBV5-1	few	CASSLGDSSTQPQHF	TGCGCCAGCAGCTTGGGGGACAGCAGTACTCAGCCCCAGCATTTT
15	-	TRBJ2-5	TRBV7-3	few	CASSLLSGHEETQYF	TGTGCCAGCAGCTTATTATCAGGCCACGAAGAGACCCAGTACTTC